A single sample is the source of the 4 T cell receptor beta chains below, sequenced in a study of T cells in Graves' hyperthyroidism and ophthalmopathy. The TCR beta CDR3 regions underwent amplification using RNA transcripts as the source. HTBI primers were employed in a first-round RT-PCR of the TCR CDR3. TCRdb independently ran MiXCR on the multiplex PCR reads; one entry per CDR3 protein. The sample gives about 480,000 distinct CDR3 sequences, approximately 25% of which show up once; 11% is in the top ten. The sequenced sample consisted of blood. These receptors all come from a woman aged 25 to 39 with Graves' ophthalmopathy.

This clonotype has at least ten counts. V gene TRBV6-5 combines with J gene TRBJ2-7, with 8 bases fitting TRBD2. The CDR3 length is 15 residues. After removal of 5 bases from V and 5 bases from J, the junction contained 11 bases not matched to a gene. Germline V lookup: CDR1 MNHEY, CDR2 SVGAGI. The CDR3 loop reads CASSQLSGGANEQYF. The CDR3 nucleotides are TGTGCCAGCAGTCAGCTAAGCGGGGGAGCAAACGAGCAGTACTTC.

In this sample, this clonotype turned up many times. This rearrangement joins TRBV12-3 or TRBV12-4 to TRBJ2-2; D possibly corresponds to TRBD2 (6 bases). V was pared by 0 bases and J by 13 bases, with 15 bases between. This CDR3 has 14 amino acids. CDR3 amino acids: CASSLAGGHIGLFF. In DNA form, the CDR3 reads TGTGCCAGCAGTTTAGCGGGGGGTCACATCGGGCTGTTTTTT.

The chain's CDR3 is CASNLAVAGNTEAFF. DNA for the CDR3: TGTGCCAGCAACCTCGCAGTCGCGGGAAACACTGAAGCTTTCTTT. The genes are TRBV11-1 and TRBJ1-1, with D unresolved. From germline, CDR1 is SGHAT and CDR2 FQDESV (reference sequence). V was trimmed by 7 bases and J by 2 bases, leaving 17 bases between them. There are 15 residues in the CDR3.

This clonotype appeared many times. J is TRBJ1-5 and V is TRBV2, with TRBD1 matching 7 bases. The germline gives CDR1 SNHLY, CDR2 FYNNEI. Trimming removed 6 bases from V and 2 bases from J; junction bases left unmatched: 4. This CDR3 is 14 amino acids long. DNA for the CDR3: TGTGCCAGCAGGACAGGGTTTGGCAATCAGCCCCAGCATTTT. Its translation: CASRTGFGNQPQHF.